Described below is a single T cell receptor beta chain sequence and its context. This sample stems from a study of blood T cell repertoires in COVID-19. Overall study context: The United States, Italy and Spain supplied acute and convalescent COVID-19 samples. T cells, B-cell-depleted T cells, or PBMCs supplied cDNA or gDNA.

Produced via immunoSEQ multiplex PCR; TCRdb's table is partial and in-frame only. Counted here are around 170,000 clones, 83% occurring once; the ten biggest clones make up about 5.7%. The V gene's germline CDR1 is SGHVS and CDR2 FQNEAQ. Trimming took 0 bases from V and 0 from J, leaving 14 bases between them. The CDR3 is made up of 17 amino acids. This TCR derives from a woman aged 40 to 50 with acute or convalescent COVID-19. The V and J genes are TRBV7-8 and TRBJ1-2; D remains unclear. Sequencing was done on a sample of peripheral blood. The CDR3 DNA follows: TGTGCCAGCAGCTTAGCTGAGGCAGCATTACCTAACTATGGCTACACCTTC. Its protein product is CASSLAEAALPNYGYTF.